These 13 T cell receptor beta chains share one sample of origin, sequenced in a study of tumor-infiltrating lymphocytes in primary liver carcinoma (dated by TCRdb to about 2017). Without any cell sorting, total RNA and DNA were co-extracted from 20-30 mg of bulk tissue using the AllPrep DNA/RNA mini kit. TCRdb shows the sequencer as Illumina HiSeq 2500. Using a constant-region primer and ProtoScript II reverse transcriptase, TCRbeta-specific cDNA was reverse-transcribed from roughly 500 ng total RNA. The TCRbeta libraries were prepared through three rounds of nested multiplex PCR following a slightly modified ARM-PCR procedure. Each of the first two PCR rounds ran for about 10 cycles and used multiplex TRBV1-TRBV30 forward primers together with a Cbeta reverse primer. The public reads were reprocessed in TCRdb via fastp at Q25 and MiXCR, keeping in-frame beta chains. Every CDR3 protein is listed once, alongside the most common genes and DNA of its rows. Counted in this sample were almost 45,000 distinct CDR3 sequences; roughly 77% of them appeared once. 35% to 45% of the sample belongs to the ten largest clones.

The sample comprised tumor-adjacent normal liver tissue. The receptors derive from a young woman with primary liver carcinoma and hepatitis B virus infection.

This clonotype is a singleton in its sample. The CDR3 does not close with the conserved phenylalanine or tryptophan, likely indicating a read error. No DNA is shown, since the ends of the CDR3 on it are uncertain; the CDR3 is the one TCRdb lists. CDR3 sequence reads: CASSPTRGNSGDEHYL. The chain couples TRBV4-2 to TRBJ2-7; TRBD2, the D gene given by the table, was not confirmed from the DNA. Inclusive of both ends, the CDR3 amounts to 16 amino acids. CDR1 and CDR2 (germline): LGHNA, YNFKEQ.

The gene calls are TRBV4-1 and TRBJ1-2, with a possible D match to TRBD1 (5 bases). The CDR3 loop spans 16 amino acids. Germline V gives CDR1 MGHRA, CDR2 YSYEKL. The ends were cut back, 3 bases at V and 7 bases at J, with 21 bases in the middle. In nucleotides, the CDR3 is TGCGCCAGCAGCCAGACAAGATCAGGGTGCCTTGGTGGCTACACCTTC. Its protein is CASSQTRSGCLGGYTF.

Turning to this clonotype: This CDR3 fails to terminate in the conserved phenylalanine or tryptophan, so it likely reflects a read error. No DNA is shown, since the ends of the CDR3 on it are uncertain; the CDR3 is the one TCRdb lists. The CDR3 is CASTQEGGGGGCTL. The rearrangement uses TRBV11-2 and TRBJ1-2; the table names TRBD1, a call not compared with the DNA. Germline CDR1 is SGHAT and CDR2 is FQNNGV. The CDR3 totals 14 residues, both ends included.

This clonotype was recorded at least ten times. This rearrangement joins TRBV30 to TRBJ1-6; TRBD1 might be the D (5 bases). The germline V gene has CDR1 GTSNPN and CDR2 SVGIG (reference sequence). V lost 5 bases to trimming and J lost 7 bases, with 9 bases between them. This CDR3 spans 12 amino acids. The CDR3 spells CAWEEGNSPLHF. The CDR3 DNA reads TGTGCCTGGGAGGAGGGGAATTCACCCCTCCACTTT.

As regards this clonotype: Relative to the germline gene, one junction end is altered; a read error may explain this. The J gene is TRBJ2-1, the V gene TRBV11-2; a possible D gene is TRBD2 (6 bases). Germline loops: CDR1 SGHAT, CDR2 FQNNGV. The CDR3 spans 14 residues. CDR3: CTSSLGGTCNEQVF. DNA for the CDR3: TGTACCAGCAGCCTTGGGGGGACGTGCAATGAGCAGGTCTTC. Full variable domain (remainder filled in from reference TRBV11-2 and TRBJ2-1): EAGVAQSPRYKIIEKRQSVAFWCNPISGHATLYWYQQILGQGPKLLIQFQNNGVVDDSQLPKDRFSAERLKGVDSTLKIQPAKLEDSAVYLCTSSLGGTCNEQVFGPGTRLTVL.

Concerning this clonotype: A read error may explain this, as a much larger clone is one base away. V and J are TRBV28 and TRBJ1-1, with D maybe TRBD1 (5 bases). There are 13 residues in the CDR3. The germline CDR1 and CDR2 sequences are MDHEN and SYDVKM. V was clipped by 6 bases and J by 11 bases, with 19 bases between them. This chain's CDR3 is CASRRKGAPGAFF. In nucleotides, the CDR3 is TGTGCCAGCAGGCGGAAAGGGGCCCCCGGTGCTTTCTTT.

The chain uses TRBV6-1 and TRBJ2-6; D not certain. CDR1 is MNHNS and CDR2 is SASEGT in the germline V gene. V lost 6 bases and J lost 4, with 10 bases in between. The CDR3 sequence is 14 residues long. The CDR3 sequence: CASSELPGANVLTF. The CDR3 nucleotides are TGTGCCAGCAGCGAGCTTCCAGGGGCCAACGTCCTGACTTTC.

V gene TRBV4-3 combines with J gene TRBJ2-1; D gene ambiguous. The CDR3 covers 16 residues. Looked up from germline, CDR1 is LGHNA and CDR2 is YSLEER. Trimming removed 4 bases at V and 0 bases at J, with 13 bases between. Here the CDR3 DNA reads TGCGCCAGCAGCCGAGATGCGAAAAGCTCCTACAATGAGCAGTTCTTC. Its protein is CASSRDAKSSYNEQFF.

Comments on this clonotype: Sequence at one end of the junction differs from germline and may be a read error. The V call is TRBV6-5, the J call TRBJ2-3; the D gene could be TRBD1 or TRBD2 (6 bases each). This CDR3 region has 16 residues. In germline, CDR1 is MNHEY, CDR2 SVGAGI. CDR3 sequence (DNA): TGTGCCAGTAGTTACTCGAACCTGGAGGGGGTAGATACGCAGTATTTT. Protein sequence: CASSYSNLEGVDTQYF.

The chain links TRBV7-8 to TRBJ2-1; D not certain. The CDR3 runs 16 residues. Trimming cost V 2 bases and J 0 bases, with 11 bases left between them. Germline CDR1 is SGHVS and CDR2 is FQNEAQ. CDR3 region: CASSLYKGSSYNEQFF. In DNA form, the CDR3 reads TGTGCCAGCAGCTTATATAAAGGAAGCTCCTACAATGAGCAGTTCTTC.

The chain employs TRBV9 and TRBJ2-5; 9 nucleotides line up with TRBD2. Germline V lookup: CDR1 SGDLS, CDR2 YYNGEE. Trimming cost V 0 bases and J 4 bases; bases outside gene matches: 7. The CDR3 length is 16 residues. The CDR3 is CASSVAISGSRETQYF. The CDR3 coding sequence is TGTGCCAGCAGCGTAGCAATTAGCGGGAGTAGAGAGACCCAGTACTTC. Full variable domain (missing parts from reference TRBV9 and TRBJ2-5): DSGVTQTPKHLITATGQRVTLRCSPRSGDLSVYWYQQSLDQGLQFLIQYYNGEERAKGNILERFSAQQFPDLHSELNLSSLELGDSALYFCASSVAISGSRETQYFGPGTRLLVL.

As regards this clonotype: This CDR3 fails to terminate in the conserved phenylalanine or tryptophan, so it likely reflects a read error. The genes are TRBV28 and TRBJ2-1; unclear D gene. From germline, CDR1 is MDHEN and CDR2 SYDVKM. Trimming stripped 3 bases from V and 3 bases from J, with 15 bases between. The CDR3 is 16 residues long. The CDR3 DNA sequence: TGTGCCAGCAGTTTGTTACGGCGAGCCTTCTACAATGAGCAGTTCTCC. It is translated as CASSLLRRAFYNEQFS.

The chain links TRBV12-5 to TRBJ1-1; D gene ambiguous. V was shortened by 7 bases and J by 1 base, with 16 bases between the two germline ends. Germline CDR1 is LGHNT and CDR2 is FRNRAP. CDR3 size: 15 residues. CDR3 nucleotide sequence: TGTGCTAGTGCTTTACAGCCTAACACGAACACTGAAGCTTTCTTT. Its translation: CASALQPNTNTEAFF.